Listed here are 20 T cell receptor beta chains from one sample, sequenced in a study of Graves' ophthalmopathy and Graves' hyperthyroidism. Scientists amplified the TCR beta CDR3 regions from RNA transcripts. First-round RT-PCR with HTBI primers preceded a second-round multiplex PCR. TCRdb analysed the multiplex PCR reads with MiXCR anew, one entry per CDR3 protein. Of a few hundred thousand distinct CDR3 sequences listed, approximately 18% are singletons. Source material: peripheral blood. These receptors all come from an adult woman with stable Graves' hyperthyroidism.

There are many counts of this clonotype. The V and J genes are TRBV2 and TRBJ2-7; D is unresolved. The V gene's germline CDR1 is SNHLY and CDR2 FYNNEI. The length of the CDR3 is 14 residues. V was clipped by 3 bases and J by 4 bases, with 13 bases between them. CDR3 protein: CASSDHSQEYEQYF. Here the CDR3 DNA reads TGTGCCAGCAGTGACCACAGCCAGGAGTACGAGCAGTACTTC.

There are many counts of this clonotype. The chain employs TRBV27 and TRBJ1-2; D is uncertain. The germline CDR1 and CDR2 sequences are MNHEY and SMNVEV (reference sequence). The V end was cut by 6 bases, the J end by 4 bases, with 18 bases between. The CDR3 is 15 amino acids. CDR3 nucleotide sequence: TGTGCCAGCAGATCCCGGGAAAATCGTGTCTATGGCTACACCTTC. Its translation: CASRSRENRVYGYTF.

This clonotype was recorded at least ten times. J is TRBJ2-7 and V is TRBV12-3 or TRBV12-4; D may be TRBD2 (6 bases). The CDR3 length is 15 residues. Between the trimmed V and J ends, which lost 3 bases and 2 bases, there was a span of 14 bases. In nucleotides, the CDR3 is TGTGCCAGCAGTTTTTATGCTAGCGACCCCTACGAGCAGTACTTC. Protein sequence: CASSFYASDPYEQYF.

In its sample, this clonotype was seen many times. The chain is built from TRBV12-3 or TRBV12-4 and TRBJ2-3; D is perhaps TRBD1 (5 bases). This CDR3 is built from 14 residues. V lost 1 base, J lost 3 bases, and 8 bases lay in between. The DNA of the CDR3 is TGTGCCAGCAGTTTAGTTCAGGGAACAGATACGCAGTATTTT. It encodes CASSLVQGTDTQYF.

This clonotype was found a few times. V usage is TRBV29-1 and J usage is TRBJ2-3; 7 bases agree with TRBD2. The CDR3 runs 16 residues. Germline assignment: CDR1 SQVTM and CDR2 ANQGSEA. Trimming removed 6 bases from V and 2 bases from J; junction bases left unmatched: 14. The CDR3 sequence: CSVQKTASGYTDTQYF. The CDR3, as DNA: TGCAGCGTCCAAAAAACGGCTAGCGGCTACACAGATACGCAGTATTTT.

This clonotype was found many times. The rearrangement joins TRBV20-1 to TRBJ2-2; 7 positions agree with TRBD1. From germline, CDR1 is DFQATT and CDR2 SNEGSKA (reference sequence). Losses at the gene ends were 1 base for V and 0 bases for J; bases not matched to a gene: 2. The CDR3 has 15 residues. The CDR3 here is CSARGDSPNTGELFF. Here the CDR3 DNA reads TGCAGTGCTAGAGGGGACAGCCCGAACACCGGGGAGCTGTTTTTT.

The CDR3 protein is CASSQTSGGASKTQYF. In DNA, the CDR3 is TGTGCCAGCAGCCAGACTAGCGGGGGGGCCTCGAAGACCCAGTACTTC. This rearrangement joins TRBV7-9 to TRBJ2-5; the match to TRBD2 covers 14 bases. This CDR3 contains 16 residues. Trimming cost V 5 bases and J 6 bases; bases outside gene matches: 8. Looked up from germline, CDR1 is SEHNR and CDR2 is FQNEAQ (reference sequence).

This clonotype has just a few counts. The rearrangement joins TRBV12-3 or TRBV12-4 to TRBJ2-4; the match to TRBD2 covers 8 bases. The V gene end was trimmed by 0 bases and the J gene end by 1 base; junction bases not matched to a gene: 2. The CDR3 sequence is 16 residues long. As DNA, the CDR3 is TGTGCCAGCAGTTTAGCGGGGACTAGTGCCAAAAACATTCAGTACTTC. It specifies CASSLAGTSAKNIQYF.

Ten or more counts support this clonotype. The V and J genes are TRBV30 and TRBJ1-3, with TRBD1 as a possible D gene (5 bases). The V gene's germline CDR1 is GTSNPN and CDR2 SVGIG (reference sequence). Trimming removed 4 bases from V and 4 bases from J, with 17 bases in between. The CDR3 is 15 residues long. CDR3 DNA: TGTGCCTGGACTCGGGACCCGGCTGCGGGAAACACCATATATTTT. Translation gives CAWTRDPAAGNTIYF.

This clonotype occurred many times. The CDR3 DNA reads as TGTGCCTGGAGTGTAGGGTCCAGCGGACGACCCTACGAGCAGTACTTC. This encodes CAWSVGSSGRPYEQYF. The chain carries TRBV30 and TRBJ2-7; D perhaps matches TRBD2 (5 bases). Per the germline V gene, CDR1 is GTSNPN and CDR2 is SVGIG (reference sequence). Deletions cut 0 bases from V and 2 bases from J, with 17 bases between. The CDR3 is made up of 16 amino acids.

This clonotype was seen at least ten times. The chain couples TRBV19 to TRBJ1-2; D is undetermined. Germline CDR1 LNHDA, CDR2 SQIVND (reference sequence). The CDR3 consists of 14 residues. V was shortened by 3 bases and J by 6 bases, with 14 bases between the two germline ends. CDR3 sequence reads: CASSMDRNPHGYTF. The CDR3 coding sequence is TGTGCCAGTAGTATGGACCGTAATCCCCATGGCTACACCTTC.

This clonotype was counted ten times or more. The chain has TRBV15 and TRBJ2-2, with D tentatively TRBD1 or TRBD2 (6 bases each). This CDR3 region has 14 residues. V shed 1 base and J shed 7 bases, with 10 bases lying between them. Germline assignment: CDR1 LNHNV and CDR2 YYDKDF (reference sequence). The chain's CDR3 is CATSRVGGFGELFF. The CDR3, as DNA: TGTGCCACCAGCAGAGTGGGGGGCTTCGGGGAGCTGTTTTTT.

This chain links TRBV11-3 with TRBJ1-1, with a weak D call TRBD1 (6 bases). The germline V gene encodes CDR1 SGHNT and CDR2 YENEEA. With 5 bases removed from V and 4 bases from J, the gap between germline ends came to 14 bases. This CDR3 spans 14 amino acids. The CDR3 nucleotides read TGTGCCAGCAGCCGTATGGGGGGCGGCACTGAAGCTTTCTTT. This encodes CASSRMGGGTEAFF.

This clonotype was recorded many times. The chain joins TRBV28 to TRBJ2-7, with 8 bases that match TRBD2. V dropped 1 base and J dropped 3; count of bases not matched to a gene: 11. The CDR3 is 17 amino acids. Germline CDR1 reads MDHEN; CDR2 reads SYDVKM. The CDR3: CASSLSYAGGMGYEQYF. The DNA for the CDR3 is TGTGCCAGCAGTTTATCCTACGCGGGGGGTATGGGCTACGAGCAGTACTTC.

This clonotype was counted many times. The V gene is TRBV20-1, the J gene TRBJ1-1; a weak D match, TRBD1 (5 bases). The CDR3 contains 11 residues. Trimming stripped 3 bases from V and 9 bases from J, with 11 bases between. Looked up from germline, CDR1 is DFQATT and CDR2 is SNEGSKA (reference sequence). The CDR3 loop is CSASRGGKAFF. The DNA of the CDR3 is TGCAGTGCTAGTCGGGGGGGAAAAGCTTTCTTT.

This clonotype was observed at least ten times. DNA for the CDR3: TGCGCCAGCAGCTTGGCCTCGCCTAGCGGGAGGCCCTACGAGCAGTACTTC. Its protein product is CASSLASPSGRPYEQYF. This chain joins TRBV5-1 and TRBJ2-7; the match to TRBD2 covers 11 bases. The CDR3 is 17 amino acids. The V and J ends lost 0 bases and 2 bases, in that order; junction bases with no gene match: 7. The germline V gene has CDR1 SGHRS and CDR2 YFSETQ.

Many counts were recorded for this clonotype. This chain links TRBV4-1 with TRBJ2-5, with D possibly TRBD2 on 5 matching bases. Germline CDR1 reads MGHRA; CDR2 reads YSYEKL. The germline V and J ends were trimmed by 1 base and 1 base, with 13 bases remaining between them. The length of the CDR3 is 16 residues. CDR3 nucleotides: TGCGCCAGCAGCCAAGTGCGTGGGAGTTCCCAAGAGACCCAGTACTTC. This sequence encodes CASSQVRGSSQETQYF.

This clonotype has at least ten counts. The chain is built from TRBV7-2 and TRBJ1-1; TRBD1 agrees at 9 bases. The germline V gene encodes CDR1 SGHTA and CDR2 FQGNSA. CDR3 length: 14 amino acids. The V segment lost 5 bases and the J segment 11 bases; nucleotides outside the gene matches: 12. The DNA of the CDR3 is TGTGCCAGCAGCCAACTCACAGGGGGCGAGATCGCTTTCTTT. Amino acids: CASSQLTGGEIAFF.

V gene TRBV12-3 or TRBV12-4 combines with J gene TRBJ2-7, with 7 positions matching TRBD2. The CDR3 loop spans 15 amino acids. V lost 4 bases to trimming and J lost 3 bases; unmatched junction nucleotides: 9. The CDR3 DNA is TGTGCCAGCAGTTACCAGCGGGACTCCTACTACGAGCAGTACTTC. Encoded protein: CASSYQRDSYYEQYF.

This clonotype came up many times. V is TRBV7-8 and J is TRBJ2-7; 10 nucleotides match TRBD2. V lost 0 bases, J lost 2 bases, and 16 bases stayed unmatched. Germline assignment: CDR1 SGHVS and CDR2 FQNEAQ. This CDR3 is built from 20 residues. The CDR3 sequence is CASSLARPSGRASRAYEQYF. CDR3 sequence (DNA): TGTGCCAGCAGCTTAGCGCGGCCCAGCGGGAGGGCCTCACGGGCCTACGAGCAGTACTTC. The whole variable domain, remainder taken from reference TRBV7-8 and TRBJ2-7, is GAGVSQSPRYKVAKRGQDVALRCDPISGHVSLFWYQQALGQGPEFLTYFQNEAQLDKSGLPSDRFFAERPEGSVSTLKIQRTQQEDSAVYLCASSLARPSGRASRAYEQYFGPGTRLTVT.